This T cell receptor (beta chain) emerged from a study of shared clonotypes between healthy human individuals. The CDR3 extends over 16 amino acids. The J segment lost 3 bases and the V segment lost 2 bases, leaving 3 bases of the junction unmatched. The germline V gene encodes CDR1 MGHRA and CDR2 YSYEKL. Profiling relied on immunoSEQ multiplex PCR, and the TCRdb table lists in-frame clones only, not all of them. In the table there are about 2 million clones, just under 95% of which are singletons. Naive CD8 cells, CD45RO-negative and positively selected for CCR7, excluded terminally differentiated effector memory CD45RA+ cells.

J is TRBJ2-3 and V is TRBV4-1; 12 bases match TRBD2. The sample taken for sequencing was naive CD8+ T cells sorted from blood. The sequence was obtained from a man aged 18 to 30 in good health. The CDR3 region is CASSQRTSGITDTQYF. CDR3 DNA: TGCGCCAGCAGCCAACGGACTAGCGGGATAACAGATACGCAGTATTTT.